This entry describes one T cell receptor (beta chain). This clonotype was recorded at least ten times. The antigen this receptor binds is unknown. No base quality values were provided; no much bigger clone lies one nucleotide off. TCR beta CDR3 regions were amplified from RNA transcripts. For the first round of RT-PCR on the TCR CDR3, the HTBI primer set was used together with the Qiagen OneStep RT-PCR kit. Libraries were constructed in a second round of multiplex PCR, after which size selection and purification were carried out. Sequencing of the libraries was done on an Illumina HiSeq2000 using paired-end 100 bp reads. The original methods were these. SOAPnuke was used to process the raw data, removing reads that contained adapters or uncalled bases, had a mean Phred below 15, or lacked an exact match to the constant primer or identifier. COPE v1.2.5 was used to merge high-quality paired reads, and clonotypes were defined as unique nucleotide sequences. Clonotypes were aligned to IMGT TRBV, TRBD and TRBJ reference segments using MiTCR v1.1. Analysis was restricted to V-J combinations with a frequency above 0.0001, which covered 99.2% of repertoires. A TCS score was defined as the ratio of F50 (clonal expansion) to E x V (chaos), with BLOSUM62-based TCRdist applied between CDR3 peptides within each V-J. Welch's t-statistics and random forest reduced roughly 500 V-J features to 10 to 15, which were used in a naive Bayes classifier (R e1071). Using fastp trimming at Q25 and MiXCR clonotype assembly, TCRdb reanalyzed the public sequencing data and kept in-frame beta chains. Rows are combined by CDR3 protein, so each entry shows the most common genes and DNA. These V and J calls rely on TCRdb rather than the paper's analysis. The sample profile shows over 250,000 distinct CDR3 sequences; roughly 22% of them were found once. In total, the top ten clones hold around 65% of the sample.

The CDR3, from cysteine to phenylalanine, totals 15 residues. The entry retains the CDR3 DNA only, 45 bases that are in frame from base 1. Per the germline V gene, ENHRY is the CDR1 and SYGVKD is the CDR2. Relative to germline, V is 8 bases shorter and J is 1 base shorter, with 14 bases between their ends. The source of the sample is a study of T cells in Graves' hyperthyroidism and ophthalmopathy (dated by TCRdb to the late 2010s). Regarding the study in general: Peripheral blood was sampled at the time of initial diagnosis, prior to any treatment. To identify TCR V-J signatures that set the groups apart, the researchers used a discovery cohort of more than 95 patients, made up of 40 to 45 with Graves' ophthalmopathy and 55 to 65 with stable Graves' hyperthyroidism. Whether ophthalmopathy could be predicted prospectively was tested in an independent validation cohort made up of approximately 19 hyperthyroidism patients plus 17 patients who later progressed to ophthalmopathy. The 95 to 100 discovery patients were divided at random into training and test sets in a 7:3 ratio. In roughly six Graves' hyperthyroidism patients, the study also compared T-cell repertoires from thyroid tissue with T-cell repertoires from blood. Following sampling, methimazole starting at 30 mg daily was given to hyperthyroidism patients, and high-dose intravenous methylprednisolone was given to ophthalmopathy patients. The paper describes TCR Vbeta CDR3 sequencing of about 140 peripheral blood samples, made up of under 50 ophthalmopathy patients, more than 70 hyperthyroidism patients and 17 progressor patients.

Moderately to severely active disease, a Clinical Activity Score of at least 3, a NOSPECS grade of at least 4, and a duration under 3 months were present in ophthalmopathy patients. Any patient with an uncontrolled infection, another autoimmune disease, pregnancy or lactation was excluded. Diagnoses relied on clinical symptoms, serum thyroxine and TRAb, thyroid ultrasound and orbital computed tomography. Ficoll-Paque density gradient centrifugation was used to isolate PBMCs from 10 ml of fresh peripheral blood. Total RNA was extracted using Trizol reagent, and RNA quality was assessed on an Agilent 2100 Bioanalyzer. What the authors observed across the whole study: Ophthalmopathy was separated from stable hyperthyroidism by a 13 V-J signature model, with around 88% sensitivity and 81% to 82% specificity obtained in cross-validation and 80%/75% obtained in testing. Sample size was not statistically predetermined, and investigators were not blinded to group allocation. Most expanded thyroid clonotypes (frequency above 0.001) were also detected in blood, suggesting blood repertoires may reflect thyroid immune responses. In validation, the model predicted progression to ophthalmopathy a median of approximately 6.3 months before onset, with over 60% sensitivity and about 72% specificity.

The sequence derives from a man younger than 45 with Graves' ophthalmopathy. The V and J segments used are TRBV10-3 and TRBJ2-2; the D gene may be TRBD1 or TRBD2, since each aligns over 7 bases. Sequenced material: blood. The CDR3 loop reads CAIGGGQMNTGELFF. The DNA is TGTGCCATCGGGGGGGGACAGATGAACACCGGGGAGCTGTTTTTT.